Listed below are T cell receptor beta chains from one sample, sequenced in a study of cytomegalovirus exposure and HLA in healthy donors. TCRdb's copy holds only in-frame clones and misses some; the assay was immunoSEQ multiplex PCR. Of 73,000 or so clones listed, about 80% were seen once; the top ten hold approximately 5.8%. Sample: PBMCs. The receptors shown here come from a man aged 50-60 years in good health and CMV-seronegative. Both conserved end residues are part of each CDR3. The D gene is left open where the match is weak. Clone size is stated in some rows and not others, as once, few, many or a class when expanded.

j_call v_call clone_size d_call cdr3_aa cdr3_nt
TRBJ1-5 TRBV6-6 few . CASSYQNQPQHF TGTGCCAGCAGTTACCAAAATCAGCCCCAGCATTTT
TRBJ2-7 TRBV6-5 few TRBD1 CASRGQGNEQYF TGTGCCAGCAGAGGACAGGGTAACGAGCAGTACTTC
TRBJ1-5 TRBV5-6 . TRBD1 CASSLGWQGGNQPQHF TGTGCCAGCAGCTTAGGGTGGCAGGGGGGCAATCAGCCCCAGCATTTT
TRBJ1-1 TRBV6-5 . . CASSYSMVERGTEAFF TGTGCCAGCAGTTACTCGATGGTGGAAAGGGGCACTGAAGCTTTCTTT
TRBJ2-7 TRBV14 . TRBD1 CASSPGQGPHEQYF TGTGCCAGCAGCCCGGGACAGGGGCCTCACGAGCAGTACTTC
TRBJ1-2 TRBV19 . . CASSIGQGSSYTF TGTGCCAGTAGTATTGGTCAGGGATCGAGCTACACCTTC
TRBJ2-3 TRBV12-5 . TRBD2 CASGPGTSGFTDTQYF TGTGCTAGTGGACCCGGGACTAGCGGTTTCACAGATACGCAGTATTTT
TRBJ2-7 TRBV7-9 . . CASSVDSYEQYF TGTGCCAGCAGTGTGGACAGCTACGAGCAGTACTTC
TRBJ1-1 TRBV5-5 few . CASSLNQEGAEAFF TGTGCCAGCAGCTTGAATCAGGAAGGCGCTGAAGCTTTCTTT
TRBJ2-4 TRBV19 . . CASSGRALENIQYF TGTGCCAGTAGTGGGCGGGCGCTGGAAAACATTCAGTACTTC
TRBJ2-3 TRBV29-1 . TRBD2 CSVPGRGGAPDTQYF TGCAGCGTGCCGGGTCGCGGGGGGGCTCCAGATACGCAGTATTTT
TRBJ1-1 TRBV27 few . CASSSTTEEAFF TGTGCCAGCAGTTCAACGACAGAAGAAGCTTTCTTT
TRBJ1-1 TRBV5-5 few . CASSFLRVNTEAFF TGTGCCAGCAGCTTCCTGCGGGTGAACACTGAAGCTTTCTTT
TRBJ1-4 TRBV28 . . CASRAGGEKLFF TGTGCCAGCAGGGCAGGTGGCGAAAAACTGTTTTTT
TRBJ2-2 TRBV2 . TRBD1 CASSGEQGGTGELFF TGTGCCAGCAGTGGGGAACAGGGGGGCACCGGGGAGCTGTTTTTT
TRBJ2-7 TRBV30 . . CAWSGTSHEQYF TGTGCCTGGAGCGGGACTTCTCACGAGCAGTACTTC
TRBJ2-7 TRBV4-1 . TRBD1 CASSFTGGYEQYF TGCGCCAGCAGCTTTACAGGGGGCTACGAGCAGTACTTC
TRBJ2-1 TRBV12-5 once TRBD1 CASGPGQGTAYEQFF TGTGCTAGTGGCCCCGGACAGGGGACGGCCTATGAGCAGTTCTTC
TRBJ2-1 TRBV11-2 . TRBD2 CASSLLIAGGPGEQFF TGTGCCAGCAGCTTGCTCATAGCGGGAGGGCCGGGTGAGCAGTTCTTC
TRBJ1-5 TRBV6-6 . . CATGNQPQHF TGTGCCACCGGGAATCAGCCCCAGCATTTT
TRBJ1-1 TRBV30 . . CAWSVDPRAVEAFF TGTGCCTGGAGTGTAGATCCCAGGGCGGTTGAAGCTTTCTTT
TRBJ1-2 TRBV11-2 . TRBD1 CASSPRTGSGYTF TGTGCCAGCAGCCCCCGGACAGGGAGTGGCTACACCTTC
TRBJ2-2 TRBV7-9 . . CASSFPSGGGGTGELFF TGTGCCAGCAGCTTTCCAAGCGGCGGGGGCGGAACCGGGGAGCTGTTTTTT
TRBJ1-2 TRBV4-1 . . CASSQDGSGYGYTF TGCGCCAGCAGCCAAGATGGCAGCGGCTATGGCTACACCTTC
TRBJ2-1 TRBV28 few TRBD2 CASSLGSGRWTYNEQFF TGTGCCAGCAGCCTGGGTAGCGGGAGGTGGACCTACAATGAGCAGTTCTTC
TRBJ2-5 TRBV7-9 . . CASSTAGKAEETQYF TGTGCCAGCAGCACAGCAGGGAAGGCCGAAGAGACCCAGTACTTC
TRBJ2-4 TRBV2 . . CASSDQNIQYF TGTGCCAGCAGTGATCAGAACATTCAGTACTTC
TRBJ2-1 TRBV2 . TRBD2 CASSSASGRYNEQFF TGTGCCAGCAGTTCCGCTAGCGGGAGATACAATGAGCAGTTCTTC
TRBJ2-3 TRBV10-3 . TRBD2 CAISVREGPDTQYF TGTGCCATCAGTGTGCGGGAGGGTCCAGATACGCAGTATTTT
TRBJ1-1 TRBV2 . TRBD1 CASRQSGGTEAFF TGTGCCAGCAGACAATCAGGGGGCACTGAAGCTTTCTTT
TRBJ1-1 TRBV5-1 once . CASSLTAGAIDTEAFF TGCGCCAGCAGCTTGACAGCGGGGGCGATCGACACTGAAGCTTTCTTT
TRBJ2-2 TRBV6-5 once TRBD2 CASRPGGGRTGELFF TGTGCCAGCAGACCGGGGGGAGGGAGGACCGGGGAGCTGTTTTTT
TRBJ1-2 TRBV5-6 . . CASSFGTGGYGYTF TGTGCCAGCAGCTTTGGGACGGGGGGCTATGGCTACACCTTC
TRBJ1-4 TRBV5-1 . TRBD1 CASSGGDRANEKLFF TGTGCCAGCAGCGGGGGGGACAGGGCCAATGAAAAACTGTTTTTT
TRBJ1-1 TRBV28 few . CASITRAEAFF TGTGCCAGCATTACGAGGGCTGAAGCTTTCTTT
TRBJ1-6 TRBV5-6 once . CASRPYREGRNSPLHF TGTGCCAGCAGACCATACAGGGAGGGGCGCAATTCACCCCTCCACTTT
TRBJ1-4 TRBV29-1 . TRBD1 CSVGDRVTNEKLFF TGCAGCGTTGGGGACAGGGTAACTAATGAAAAACTGTTTTTT
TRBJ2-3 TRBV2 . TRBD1 CATSIQGLTDTQYF TGTGCAACCAGCATACAGGGGCTCACAGATACGCAGTATTTT
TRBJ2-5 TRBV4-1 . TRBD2 CASSQDRTSGSQETQYF TGCGCCAGCAGCCAAGATCGGACTAGCGGGAGTCAAGAGACCCAGTACTTC
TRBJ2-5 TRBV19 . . CASSISGVQETQYF TGTGCCAGTAGTATCTCGGGAGTCCAAGAGACCCAGTACTTC
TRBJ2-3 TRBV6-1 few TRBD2 CASSAAGGTDTQYF TGTGCCAGCAGTGCGGCGGGAGGCACAGATACGCAGTATTTT
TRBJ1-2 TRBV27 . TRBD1 CASSQSPRTGANYGYTF TGTGCCAGCAGTCAATCCCCAAGGACAGGGGCTAACTATGGCTACACCTTC
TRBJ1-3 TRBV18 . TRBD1 CASSPPGTGSGNTIYF TGTGCCAGCTCACCTCCCGGGACAGGGTCTGGAAACACCATATATTTT
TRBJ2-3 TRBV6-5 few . CASKPGERDTQYF TGTGCCAGCAAGCCCGGGGAGAGGGATACGCAGTATTTT
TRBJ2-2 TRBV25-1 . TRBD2 CASSATSGLTGELFF TGTGCCAGCAGTGCGACTAGCGGGTTGACCGGGGAGCTGTTTTTT
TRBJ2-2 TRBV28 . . CASRYGNRPTGELFF TGTGCCAGCAGATATGGAAACAGACCCACCGGGGAGCTGTTTTTT
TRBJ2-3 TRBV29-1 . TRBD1 CSGRGQDYKVDTQYF TGCAGCGGTCGGGGACAGGACTACAAGGTGGATACGCAGTATTTT
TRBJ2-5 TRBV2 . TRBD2 CASSQTSGRASETQYF TGTGCCAGCAGTCAGACTAGCGGGAGGGCGTCAGAGACCCAGTACTTC
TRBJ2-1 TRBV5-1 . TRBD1 CASSTGQGARNEQFF TGCGCCAGCAGCACAGGACAGGGGGCGCGCAATGAGCAGTTCTTC
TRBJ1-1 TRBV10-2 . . CASSDQDSTITEAFF TGCGCCAGCAGTGACCAGGACTCCACCATCACTGAAGCTTTCTTT
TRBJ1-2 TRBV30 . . CAWCPGARYGYTF TGTGCCTGGTGTCCAGGGGCGCGGTATGGCTACACCTTC
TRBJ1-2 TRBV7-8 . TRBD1 CASSFPGGYGYTF TGTGCCAGCAGCTTCCCAGGGGGATATGGCTACACCTTC
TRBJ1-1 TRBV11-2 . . CASSLDRDLAFF TGTGCCAGCAGCTTAGATCGCGACTTAGCTTTCTTT
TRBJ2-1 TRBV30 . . CAWCGLPGVWFF TGTGCCTGGTGCGGACTACCGGGAGTGTGGTTCTTC
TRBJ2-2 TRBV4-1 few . CASSQNNRAFGELFF TGCGCCAGCAGCCAAAATAACAGGGCTTTCGGGGAGCTGTTTTTT
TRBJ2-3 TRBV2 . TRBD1 CASTERTGASDTQYF TGTGCCAGCACTGAAAGGACAGGGGCCTCAGATACGCAGTATTTT
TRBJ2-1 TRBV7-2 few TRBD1 CASSPSTGGNEQFF TGTGCCAGCAGCCCCTCGACAGGGGGCAATGAGCAGTTCTTC
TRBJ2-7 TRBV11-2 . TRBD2 CASSAGTTYYEQYF TGTGCCAGCAGCGCCGGGACTACTTACTACGAGCAGTACTTC
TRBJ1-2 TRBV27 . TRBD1 CASARGPLWGYTF TGTGCCAGTGCAAGGGGGCCCCTCTGGGGCTACACCTTC